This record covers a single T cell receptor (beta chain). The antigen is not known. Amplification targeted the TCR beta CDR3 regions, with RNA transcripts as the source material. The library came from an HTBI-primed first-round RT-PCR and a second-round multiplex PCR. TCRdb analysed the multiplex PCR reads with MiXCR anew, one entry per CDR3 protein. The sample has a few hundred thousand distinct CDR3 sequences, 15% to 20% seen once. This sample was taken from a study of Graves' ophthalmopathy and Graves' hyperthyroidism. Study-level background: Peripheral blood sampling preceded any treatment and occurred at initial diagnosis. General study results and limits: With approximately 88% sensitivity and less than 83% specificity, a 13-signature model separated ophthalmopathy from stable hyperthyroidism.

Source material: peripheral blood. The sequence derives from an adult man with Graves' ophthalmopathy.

This CDR3 reads CASSNTPGQVDYGYTF. The CDR3 nucleotides read TGTGCCAGTAGCAATACACCGGGACAGGTGGACTATGGCTACACCTTC. The chain is built from TRBV19 and TRBJ1-2, with 8 positions matching TRBD1. The CDR3 loop spans 16 amino acids. Germline CDR1 is LNHDA and CDR2 is SQIVND (reference sequence). Trimming removed 6 bases from V and 3 bases from J; junction bases left unmatched: 12.